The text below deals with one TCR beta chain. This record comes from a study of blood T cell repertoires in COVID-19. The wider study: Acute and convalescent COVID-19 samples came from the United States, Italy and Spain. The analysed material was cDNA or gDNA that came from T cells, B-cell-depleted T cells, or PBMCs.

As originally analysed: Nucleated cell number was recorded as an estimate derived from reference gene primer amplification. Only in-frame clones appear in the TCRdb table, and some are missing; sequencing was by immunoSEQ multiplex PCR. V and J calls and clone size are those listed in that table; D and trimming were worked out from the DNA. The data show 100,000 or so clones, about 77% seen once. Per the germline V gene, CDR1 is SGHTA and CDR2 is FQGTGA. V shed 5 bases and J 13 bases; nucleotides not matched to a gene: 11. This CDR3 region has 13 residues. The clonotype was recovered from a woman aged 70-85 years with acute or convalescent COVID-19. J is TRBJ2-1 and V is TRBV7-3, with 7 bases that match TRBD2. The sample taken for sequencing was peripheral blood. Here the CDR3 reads CASSTGGEREQFF. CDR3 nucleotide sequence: TGTGCCAGCAGCACTGGGGGGGAGAGGGAACAGTTCTTC. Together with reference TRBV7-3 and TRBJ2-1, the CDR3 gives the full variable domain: GAGVSQTPSNKVTEKGKYVELRCDPISGHTALYWYRQSLGQGPEFLIYFQGTGAADDSGLPNDRFFAVRPEGSVSTLKIQRTERGDSAVYLCASSTGGEREQFFGPGTRLTVL.